The rows below give T cell receptor beta chains drawn from one sample of a study of cytomegalovirus exposure and HLA in healthy donors. The method was immunoSEQ multiplex PCR; TCRdb's version includes in-frame clones alone and lacks a portion of them. The sample has 100,000 to 150,000 clones, 84% seen once. Sequencing input: PBMCs. These receptors were taken from a man aged 45-60 years in good health and CMV-seronegative. The CDR3 runs from the conserved cysteine through the conserved F or W.

v_call	cdr3_aa
TRBV5-3	CASDAGQDSYEQYF
TRBV6-5	CASSYWASAEVDTQYF
TRBV6-5	CASSAQGNTEAFF
TRBV28	CASKGGLTDNSPLHF
TRBV6-1	CASRGQMWAFF
TRBV13	CASSLGGRYEAFF
TRBV30	CAWSSMGTGASGNTIYF
TRBV7-3	CASSLDSNYGYTF
TRBV27	CASSLFQGLGMNTEAFF
TRBV9	CASSVEGGADTQYF
TRBV10-2	CASSVQGAQKRYEQYF
TRBV27	CASSLWRGGTEAFF
TRBV19	CASSRGTALERLFF
TRBV5-1	CASSLAGEFEKLFF
TRBV6-5	CASSYSAGSHSPLHF
TRBV19	CASSPSTGGTQYF
TRBV30	CAWSVLRGEKLFF
TRBV5-1	CASSPGGGQGNYGYTF
TRBV12-5	CASGVGTGAGETQYF
TRBV6-5	CASSYVRNTGELFF
TRBV6-5	CASRPSGGSNTQYF
TRBV12-5	CASGLGTLSSGANVLTF
TRBV7-9	CASSLDSGYGYTF
TRBV16	CASSFTGTGVYEQYF
TRBV27	CASSSGRGELFF
TRBV5-1	CASSLGDSNEQFF
TRBV7-2	CASSRSSGDLQYF
TRBV9	CASSSRRENTEAFF
TRBV5-1	CASSLVGGEKLFF
TRBV9	CASSVVGAANEKLFF
TRBV29-1	CSVAGTSGTSGLYNEQFF
TRBV5-1	CASSFLGPSPLHF
TRBV7-8	CASSLIRPTGALNTEAFF
TRBV7-9	CASSLGRGKEKLFF
TRBV10-3	CAISQSPRGQGTEAFF
TRBV10-3	CAISRQVSSYEQYF
TRBV5-5	CASRARDRDGYTF
TRBV19	CASSTGGPFQYF
TRBV4-1	CASSQAGAYEQYF